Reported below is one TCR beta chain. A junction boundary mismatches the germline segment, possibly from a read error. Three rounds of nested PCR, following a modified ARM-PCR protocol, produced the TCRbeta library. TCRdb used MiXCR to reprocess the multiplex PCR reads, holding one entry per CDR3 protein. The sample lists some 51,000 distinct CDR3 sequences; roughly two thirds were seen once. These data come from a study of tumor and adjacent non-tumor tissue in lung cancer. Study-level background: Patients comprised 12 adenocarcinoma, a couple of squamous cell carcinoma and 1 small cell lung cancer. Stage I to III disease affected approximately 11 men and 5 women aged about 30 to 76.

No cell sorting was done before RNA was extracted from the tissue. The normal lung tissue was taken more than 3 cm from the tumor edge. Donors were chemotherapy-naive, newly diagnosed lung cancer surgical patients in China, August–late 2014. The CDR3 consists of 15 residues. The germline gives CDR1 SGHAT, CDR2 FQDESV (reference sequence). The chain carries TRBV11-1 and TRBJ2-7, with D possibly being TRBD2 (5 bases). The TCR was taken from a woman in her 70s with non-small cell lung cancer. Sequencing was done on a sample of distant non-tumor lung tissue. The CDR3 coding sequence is TGTGCCAGCAGCGATGTTCGGAGGTCCTCCTACGGGCAGTACTTC. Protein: CASSDVRRSSYGQYF.